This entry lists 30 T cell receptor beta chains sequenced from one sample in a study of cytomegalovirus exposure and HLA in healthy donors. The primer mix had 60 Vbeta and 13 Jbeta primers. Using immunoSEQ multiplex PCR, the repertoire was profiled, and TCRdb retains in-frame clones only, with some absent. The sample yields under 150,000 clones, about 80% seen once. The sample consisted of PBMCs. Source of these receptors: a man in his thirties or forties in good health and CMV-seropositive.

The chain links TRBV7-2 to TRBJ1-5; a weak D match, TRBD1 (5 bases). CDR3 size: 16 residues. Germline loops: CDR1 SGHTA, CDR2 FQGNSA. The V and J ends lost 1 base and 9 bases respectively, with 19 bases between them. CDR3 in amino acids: CASSLGPARGTRPQHF. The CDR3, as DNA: TGTGCCAGCAGCTTAGGGCCAGCCCGTGGGACTCGGCCCCAGCATTTT.

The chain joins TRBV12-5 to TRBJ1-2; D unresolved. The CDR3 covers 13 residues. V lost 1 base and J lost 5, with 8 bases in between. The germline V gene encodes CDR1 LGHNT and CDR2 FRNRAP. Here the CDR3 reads CASGLATLYGYTF. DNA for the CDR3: TGTGCTAGTGGTTTGGCCACCCTATATGGCTACACCTTC.

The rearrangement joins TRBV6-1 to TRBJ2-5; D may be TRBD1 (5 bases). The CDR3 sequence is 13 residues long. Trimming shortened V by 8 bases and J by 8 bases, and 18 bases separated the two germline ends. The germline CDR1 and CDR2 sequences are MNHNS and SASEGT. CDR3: CASPNPDSETQYF. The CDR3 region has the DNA TGTGCCAGCCCTAACCCTGACAGCGAAACCCAGTACTTC.

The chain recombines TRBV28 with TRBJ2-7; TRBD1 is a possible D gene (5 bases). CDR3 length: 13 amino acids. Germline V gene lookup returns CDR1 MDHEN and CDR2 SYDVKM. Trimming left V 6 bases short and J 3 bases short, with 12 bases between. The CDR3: CASSLTEDYEQYF. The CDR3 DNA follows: TGTGCCAGCAGCCTGACAGAGGACTACGAGCAGTACTTC. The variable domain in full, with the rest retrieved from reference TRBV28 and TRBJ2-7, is DVKVTQSSRYLVKRTGEKVFLECVQDMDHENMFWYRQDPGLGLRLIYFSYDVKMKEKGDIPEGYSVSREKKERFSLILESASTNQTSMYLCASSLTEDYEQYFGPGTRLTVT.

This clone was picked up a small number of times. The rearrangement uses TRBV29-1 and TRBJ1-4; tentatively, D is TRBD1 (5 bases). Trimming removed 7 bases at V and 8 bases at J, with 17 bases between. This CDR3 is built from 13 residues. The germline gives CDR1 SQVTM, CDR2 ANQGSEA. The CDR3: CSAIPGFGEKLFF. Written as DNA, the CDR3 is TGCAGCGCGATACCAGGGTTCGGAGAAAAACTGTTTTTT.

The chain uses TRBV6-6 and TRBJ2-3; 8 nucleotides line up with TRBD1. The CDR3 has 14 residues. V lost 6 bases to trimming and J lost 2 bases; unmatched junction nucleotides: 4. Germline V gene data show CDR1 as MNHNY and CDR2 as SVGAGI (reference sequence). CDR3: CASRRQGFTDTQYF. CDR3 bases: TGTGCCAGCAGAAGACAGGGGTTCACAGATACGCAGTATTTT.

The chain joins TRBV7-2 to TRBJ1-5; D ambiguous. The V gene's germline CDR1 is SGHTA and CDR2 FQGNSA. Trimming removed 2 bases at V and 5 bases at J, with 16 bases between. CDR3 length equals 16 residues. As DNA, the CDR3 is TGTGCCAGCAGCTTATCGGCAACAGTATTTTATCAGCCCCAGCATTTT. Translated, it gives CASSLSATVFYQPQHF.

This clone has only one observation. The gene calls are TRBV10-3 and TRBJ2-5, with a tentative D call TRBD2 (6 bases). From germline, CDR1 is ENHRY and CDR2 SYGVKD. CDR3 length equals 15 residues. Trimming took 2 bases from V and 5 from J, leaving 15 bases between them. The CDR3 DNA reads TGTGCCATCAGTGAGATGGCGGGGCGTACGGAGACCCAGTACTTC. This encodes CAISEMAGRTETQYF.

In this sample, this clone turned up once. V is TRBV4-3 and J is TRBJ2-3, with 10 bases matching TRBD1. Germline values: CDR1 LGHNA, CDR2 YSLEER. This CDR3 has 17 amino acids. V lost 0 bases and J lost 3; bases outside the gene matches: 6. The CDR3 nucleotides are TGCGCCAGCAGCCAAGACCGGGGACAGGGGTGGACAGATACGCAGTATTTT. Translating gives CASSQDRGQGWTDTQYF.

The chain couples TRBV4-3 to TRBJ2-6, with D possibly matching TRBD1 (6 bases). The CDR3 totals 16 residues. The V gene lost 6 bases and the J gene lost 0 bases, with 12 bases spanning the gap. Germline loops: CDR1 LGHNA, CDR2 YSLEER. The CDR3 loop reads CASSPQGSSGANVLTF. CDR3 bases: TGCGCCAGCAGTCCACAGGGTAGCTCTGGGGCCAACGTCCTGACTTTC.

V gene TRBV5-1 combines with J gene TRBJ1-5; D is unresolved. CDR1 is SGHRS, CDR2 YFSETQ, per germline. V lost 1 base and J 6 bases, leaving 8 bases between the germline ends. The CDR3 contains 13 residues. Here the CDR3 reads CASSLYPSQPQHF. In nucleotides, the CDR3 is TGCGCCAGCAGCTTGTACCCGAGTCAGCCCCAGCATTTT.

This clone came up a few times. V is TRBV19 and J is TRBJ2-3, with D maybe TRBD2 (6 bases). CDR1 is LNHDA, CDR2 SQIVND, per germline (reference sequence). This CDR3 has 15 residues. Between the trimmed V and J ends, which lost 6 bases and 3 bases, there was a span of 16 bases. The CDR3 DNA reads TGTGCCAGTAGGAAGACTAGTTGGAGTACAGATACGCAGTATTTT. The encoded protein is CASRKTSWSTDTQYF.

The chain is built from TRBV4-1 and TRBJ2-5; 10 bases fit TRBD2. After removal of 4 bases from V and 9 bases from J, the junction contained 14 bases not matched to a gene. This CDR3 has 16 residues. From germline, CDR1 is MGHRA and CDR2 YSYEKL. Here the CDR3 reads CASSRAERGGKLAQYF. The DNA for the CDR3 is TGCGCCAGCAGCCGAGCGGAGCGGGGGGGTAAATTGGCCCAGTACTTC.

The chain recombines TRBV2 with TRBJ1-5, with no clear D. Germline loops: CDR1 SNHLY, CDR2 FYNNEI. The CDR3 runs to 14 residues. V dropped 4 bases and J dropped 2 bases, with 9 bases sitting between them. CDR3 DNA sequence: TGTGCCAGCAGTGCACGCCGGGGCAATCAGCCCCAGCATTTT. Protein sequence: CASSARRGNQPQHF.

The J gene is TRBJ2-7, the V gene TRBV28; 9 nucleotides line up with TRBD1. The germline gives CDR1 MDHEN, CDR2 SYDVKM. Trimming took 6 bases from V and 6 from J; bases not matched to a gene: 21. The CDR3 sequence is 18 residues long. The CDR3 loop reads CASSTTVYTGQGVFEQYF. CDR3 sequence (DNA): TGTGCCAGCAGCACCACGGTGTACACGGGACAGGGAGTTTTCGAGCAGTACTTC. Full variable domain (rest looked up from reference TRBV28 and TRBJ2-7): DVKVTQSSRYLVKRTGEKVFLECVQDMDHENMFWYRQDPGLGLRLIYFSYDVKMKEKGDIPEGYSVSREKKERFSLILESASTNQTSMYLCASSTTVYTGQGVFEQYFGPGTRLTVT.

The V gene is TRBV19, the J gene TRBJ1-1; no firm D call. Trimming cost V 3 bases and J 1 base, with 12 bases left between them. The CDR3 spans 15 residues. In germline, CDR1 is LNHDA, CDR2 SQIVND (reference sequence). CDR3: CASSIGEGSNTEAFF. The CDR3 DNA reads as TGTGCCAGTAGTATCGGAGAGGGATCGAACACTGAAGCTTTCTTT.

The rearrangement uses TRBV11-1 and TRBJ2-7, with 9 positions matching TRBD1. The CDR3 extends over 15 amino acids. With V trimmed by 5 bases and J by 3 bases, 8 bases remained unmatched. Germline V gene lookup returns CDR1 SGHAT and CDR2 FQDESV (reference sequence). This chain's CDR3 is CASSPTGTGHYEQYF. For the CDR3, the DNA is TGTGCCAGCAGCCCTACCGGGACAGGGCACTACGAGCAGTACTTC.

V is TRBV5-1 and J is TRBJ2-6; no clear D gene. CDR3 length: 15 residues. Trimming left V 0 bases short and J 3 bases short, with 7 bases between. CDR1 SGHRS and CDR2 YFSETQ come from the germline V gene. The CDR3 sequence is CASSLAPGGANVLTF. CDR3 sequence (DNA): TGCGCCAGCAGCTTGGCGCCAGGTGGGGCCAACGTCCTGACTTTC.

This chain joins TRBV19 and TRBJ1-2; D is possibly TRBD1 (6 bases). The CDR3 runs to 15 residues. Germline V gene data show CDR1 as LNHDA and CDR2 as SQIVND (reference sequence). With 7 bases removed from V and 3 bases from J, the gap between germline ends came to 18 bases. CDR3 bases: TGTGCCAGTAAGTGGTGGGACACAGAGGACTATGGCTACACCTTC. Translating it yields CASKWWDTEDYGYTF.

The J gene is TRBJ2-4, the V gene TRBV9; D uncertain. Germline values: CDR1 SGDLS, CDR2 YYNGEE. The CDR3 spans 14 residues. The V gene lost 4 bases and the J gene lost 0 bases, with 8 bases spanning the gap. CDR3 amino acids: CASSPGVAKNIQYF. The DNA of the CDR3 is TGTGCCAGCAGCCCGGGTGTAGCCAAAAACATTCAGTACTTC.

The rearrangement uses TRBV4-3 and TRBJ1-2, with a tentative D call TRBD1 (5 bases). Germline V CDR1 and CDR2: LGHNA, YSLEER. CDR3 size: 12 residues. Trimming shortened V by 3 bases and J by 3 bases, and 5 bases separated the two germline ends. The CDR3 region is CASSQGHYGYTF. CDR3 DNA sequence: TGCGCCAGCAGCCAGGGGCACTATGGCTACACCTTC.

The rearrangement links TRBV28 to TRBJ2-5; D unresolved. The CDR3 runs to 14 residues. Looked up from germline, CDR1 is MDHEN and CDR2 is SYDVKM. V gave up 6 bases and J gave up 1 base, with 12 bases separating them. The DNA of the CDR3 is TGTGCCAGCAGCCCTCTGTCCCCCCAAGAGACCCAGTACTTC. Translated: CASSPLSPQETQYF.

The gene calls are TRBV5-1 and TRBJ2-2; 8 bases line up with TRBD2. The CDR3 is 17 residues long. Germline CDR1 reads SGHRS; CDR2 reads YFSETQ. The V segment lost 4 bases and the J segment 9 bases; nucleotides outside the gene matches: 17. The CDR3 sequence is CASSHSLRTSLARELFF. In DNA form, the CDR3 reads TGCGCCAGCAGCCATTCTCTTCGGACTAGCCTGGCTAGGGAGCTGTTTTTT. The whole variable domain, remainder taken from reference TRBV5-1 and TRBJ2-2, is KAGVTQTPRYLIKTRGQQVTLSCSPISGHRSVSWYQQTPGQGLQFLFEYFSETQRNKGNFPGRFSGRQFSNSRSEMNVSTLELGDSALYLCASSHSLRTSLARELFFGEGSRLTVL.

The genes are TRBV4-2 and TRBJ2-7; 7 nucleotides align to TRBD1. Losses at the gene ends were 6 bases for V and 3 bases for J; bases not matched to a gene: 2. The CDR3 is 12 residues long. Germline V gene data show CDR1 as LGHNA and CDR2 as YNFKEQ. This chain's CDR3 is CASSRDSYEQYF. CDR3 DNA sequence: TGTGCCAGCAGTCGGGACAGCTACGAGCAGTACTTC.

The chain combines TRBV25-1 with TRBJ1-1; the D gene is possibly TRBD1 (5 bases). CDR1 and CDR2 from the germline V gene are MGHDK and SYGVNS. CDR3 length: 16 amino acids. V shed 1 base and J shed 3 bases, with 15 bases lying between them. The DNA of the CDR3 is TGTGCCAGCAGTGAATTCGGAAAAGGGGACTACACTGAAGCTTTCTTT. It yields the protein CASSEFGKGDYTEAFF.

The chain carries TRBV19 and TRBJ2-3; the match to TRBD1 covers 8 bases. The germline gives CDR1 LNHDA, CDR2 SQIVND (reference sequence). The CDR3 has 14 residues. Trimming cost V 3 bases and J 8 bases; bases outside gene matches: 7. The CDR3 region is CASSMRQGKGTQYF. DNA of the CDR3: TGTGCCAGTAGTATGCGACAGGGGAAGGGTACGCAGTATTTT.

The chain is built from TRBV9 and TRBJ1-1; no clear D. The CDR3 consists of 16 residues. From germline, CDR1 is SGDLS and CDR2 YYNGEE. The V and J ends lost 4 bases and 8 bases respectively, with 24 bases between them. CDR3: CASSPHPGPETMEAFF. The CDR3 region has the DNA TGTGCCAGCAGCCCGCATCCGGGTCCGGAGACTATGGAAGCTTTCTTT. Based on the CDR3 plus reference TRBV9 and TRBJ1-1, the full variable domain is DSGVTQTPKHLITATGQRVTLRCSPRSGDLSVYWYQQSLDQGLQFLIQYYNGEERAKGNILERFSAQQFPDLHSELNLSSLELGDSALYFCASSPHPGPETMEAFFGQGTRLTVV.

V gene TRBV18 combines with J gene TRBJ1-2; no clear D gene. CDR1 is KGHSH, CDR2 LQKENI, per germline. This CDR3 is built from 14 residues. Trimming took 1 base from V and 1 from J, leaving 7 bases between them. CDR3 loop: CASSPQERNYGYTF. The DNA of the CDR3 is TGTGCCAGCTCACCACAGGAGCGTAACTATGGCTACACCTTC.

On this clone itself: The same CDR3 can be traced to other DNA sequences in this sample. CDR3 in amino acids: CASSMKAQGRPGNQPQHF. DNA for the CDR3: TGTGCCAGTAGTATGAAGGCGCAGGGGCGTCCGGGCAATCAGCCCCAGCATTTT. This chain connects TRBV19 to TRBJ1-5; TRBD1 might be the D (6 bases). V was cut by 3 bases and J by 2 bases, with 20 bases left in between. This CDR3 spans 18 amino acids. Germline lookup yields CDR1 LNHDA and CDR2 SQIVND (reference sequence).

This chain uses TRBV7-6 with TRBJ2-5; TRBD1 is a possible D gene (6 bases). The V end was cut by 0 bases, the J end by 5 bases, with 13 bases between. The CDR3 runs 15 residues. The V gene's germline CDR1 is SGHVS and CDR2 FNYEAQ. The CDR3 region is CASSLAGQRWETQYF. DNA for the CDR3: TGTGCCAGCAGCTTAGCAGGACAGCGATGGGAGACCCAGTACTTC.